The clone carrying this TCR beta chain has only a few counts. Germline lookup yields CDR1 DFQATT and CDR2 SNEGSKA (reference sequence). V lost 1 base and J lost 5; bases outside the gene matches: 4. There are 15 residues in the CDR3. The data belong to a study of blood T cells in healthy people across ages. The second PCR ran about 6 to 11 cycles with a sample-barcoded 5' primer and J-beta primers. MiXCR was run by TCRdb on the 5' RACE reads, yielding one entry per CDR3 protein. The table includes fewer than 2,000,000 distinct CDR3 sequences, about 35% detected once. Source material: blood. This TCR derives from a woman in her twenties or thirties in good health. J is TRBJ2-1 and V is TRBV20-1; TRBD2 matches 11 bases. CDR3 residues: CSARGRLAGNNEQFF. CDR3 bases: TGCAGTGCTAGAGGTCGACTAGCGGGGAACAATGAGCAGTTCTTC.